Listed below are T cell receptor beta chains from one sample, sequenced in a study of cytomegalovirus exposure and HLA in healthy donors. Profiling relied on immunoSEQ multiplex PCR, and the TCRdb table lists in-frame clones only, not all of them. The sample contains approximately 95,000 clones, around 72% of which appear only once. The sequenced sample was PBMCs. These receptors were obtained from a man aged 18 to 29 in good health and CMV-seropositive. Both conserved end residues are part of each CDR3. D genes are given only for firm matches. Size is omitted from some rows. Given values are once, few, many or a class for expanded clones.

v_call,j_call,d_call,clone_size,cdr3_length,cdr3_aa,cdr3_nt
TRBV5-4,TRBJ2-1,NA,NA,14,CASSFPGAYNEQFF,TGTGCCAGCAGCTTTCCAGGGGCGTATAATGAGCAGTTCTTC
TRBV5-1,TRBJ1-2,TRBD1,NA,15,CASSLVARTGNGYTF,TGCGCCAGCAGCTTGGTGGCCCGGACAGGGAATGGCTACACCTTC
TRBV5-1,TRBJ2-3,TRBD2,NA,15,CASSYSGTSADTQYF,TGCGCCAGCAGTTACTCCGGGACTAGCGCAGATACGCAGTATTTT
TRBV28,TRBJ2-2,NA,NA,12,CASSGLPGELFF,TGTGCCAGCAGTGGGCTACCCGGGGAGCTGTTTTTT
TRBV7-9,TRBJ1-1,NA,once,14,CASSQAQGPTEAFF,TGTGCCAGCAGCCAAGCCCAGGGCCCTACTGAAGCTTTCTTT
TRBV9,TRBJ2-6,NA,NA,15,CASSAVGSGANVLTF,TGTGCCAGCAGCGCGGTGGGCTCCGGGGCCAACGTCCTGACTTTC
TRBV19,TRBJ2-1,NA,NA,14,CASSIDDYYNEQFF,TGTGCCAGTAGTATAGATGACTATTACAATGAGCAGTTCTTC
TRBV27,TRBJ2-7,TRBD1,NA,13,CATRDRVGIEQYF,TGTGCCACCCGAGACAGGGTCGGGATCGAGCAGTACTTC
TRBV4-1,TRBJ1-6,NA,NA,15,CASSQEGGLNSPLHF,TGCGCCAGCAGCCAAGAGGGGGGGCTTAATTCACCCCTCCACTTT
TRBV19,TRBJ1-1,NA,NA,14,CASSIVRRGTEAFF,TGTGCCAGTAGTATAGTTCGCAGGGGCACTGAAGCTTTCTTT
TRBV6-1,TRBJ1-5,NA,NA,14,CASSQVGGNQPQHF,TGTGCCAGCAGCCAAGTGGGGGGAAATCAGCCCCAGCATTTT
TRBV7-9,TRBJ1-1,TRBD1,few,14,CASIIGQGITEAFF,TGTGCCAGCATCATCGGACAGGGGATCACTGAAGCTTTCTTT
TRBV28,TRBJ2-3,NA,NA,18,CASSHPPRLEARPDTQYF,TGTGCCAGCAGCCACCCCCCTCGACTAGAGGCCCGGCCAGATACGCAGTATTTT
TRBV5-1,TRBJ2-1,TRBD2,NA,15,CASATTSGGYNEQFF,TGCGCCAGTGCCACTACTAGCGGGGGCTACAATGAGCAGTTCTTC
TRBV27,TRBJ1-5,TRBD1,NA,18,CASSLTPRQGAYDQPQHF,TGTGCCAGCAGTTTAACCCCCAGGCAGGGGGCGTATGATCAGCCCCAGCATTTT
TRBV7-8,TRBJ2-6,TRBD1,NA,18,CASSLAEGQGTGANVLTF,TGTGCCAGCAGCTTAGCAGAAGGACAGGGTACCGGGGCCAACGTCCTGACTTTC
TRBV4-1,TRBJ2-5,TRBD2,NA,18,CASSQDRASGGRQETQYF,TGCGCCAGCAGCCAAGATCGGGCTAGCGGGGGGCGACAAGAGACCCAGTACTTC
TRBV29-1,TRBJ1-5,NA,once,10,CRDLRVSQHF,TGCAGGGACTTAAGGGTATCCCAGCATTTT
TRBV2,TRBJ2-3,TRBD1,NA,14,CASSEDRGPDTQYF,TGTGCCAGCAGCGAGGACAGGGGGCCAGATACGCAGTATTTT
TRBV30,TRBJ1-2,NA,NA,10,CGIKGGGYTF,TGCGGTATCAAGGGAGGTGGCTACACCTTC
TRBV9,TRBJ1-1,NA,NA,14,CASSPGQRYTEAFF,TGTGCCAGCAGCCCTGGACAGCGCTACACTGAAGCTTTCTTT
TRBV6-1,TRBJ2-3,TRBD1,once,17,CASSVLKGQGSTDTQYF,TGTGCCAGCAGTGTCCTAAAGGGACAGGGCAGCACAGATACGCAGTATTTT
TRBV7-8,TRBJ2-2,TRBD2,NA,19,CASTDVRTSGGSNTGELFF,TGTGCCAGCACCGACGTAAGGACTAGCGGGGGATCGAACACCGGGGAGCTGTTTTTT
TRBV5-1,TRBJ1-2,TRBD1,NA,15,CASSTATGASYGYTF,TGCGCCAGCAGCACCGCGACAGGGGCTTCCTATGGCTACACCTTC
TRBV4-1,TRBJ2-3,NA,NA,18,CASSQAHGRGGVVNTQYF,TGCGCCAGCAGCCAAGCGCATGGTCGAGGGGGGGTAGTGAATACGCAGTATTTT
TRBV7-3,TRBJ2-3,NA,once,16,CASSQGGGPPSNTQYF,TGTGCCAGCAGCCAAGGGGGGGGACCTCCCTCCAATACGCAGTATTTT
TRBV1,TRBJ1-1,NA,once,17,CTSRDRGWQGLNTEAFF,TGCACCAGCAGGGACCGTGGGTGGCAGGGGCTTAACACTGAAGCTTTCTTT
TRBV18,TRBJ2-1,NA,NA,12,CASSRQDNEQFF,TGTGCCAGCTCACGTCAGGACAATGAGCAGTTCTTC
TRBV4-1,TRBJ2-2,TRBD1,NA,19,CASSPGTGFGMANTGELFF,TGCGCCAGCAGCCCCGGGACAGGGTTCGGTATGGCGAACACCGGGGAGCTGTTTTTT
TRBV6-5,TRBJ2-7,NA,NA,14,CASRESGSPYEQYF,TGTGCCAGCAGAGAGAGCGGGTCCCCCTACGAGCAGTACTTC
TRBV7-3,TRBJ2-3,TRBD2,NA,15,CASSSPGGGSDTQYF,TGTGCCAGCAGCTCCCCTGGCGGGGGGTCAGATACGCAGTATTTT
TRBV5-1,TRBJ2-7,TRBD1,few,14,CASKNRGLSYEQYF,TGCGCCAGCAAAAACAGGGGTCTATCCTACGAGCAGTACTTC
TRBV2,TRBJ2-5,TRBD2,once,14,CASSVLLAGETQYF,TGTGCCAGCAGTGTATTACTAGCGGGGGAGACCCAGTACTTC
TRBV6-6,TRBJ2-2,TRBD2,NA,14,CASKPGGGTGELFF,TGTGCCAGCAAACCCGGGGGGGGCACCGGGGAGCTGTTTTTT
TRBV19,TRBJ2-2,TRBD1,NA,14,CASNPGTDTGELFF,TGTGCCAGTAACCCCGGGACAGACACCGGGGAGCTGTTTTTT
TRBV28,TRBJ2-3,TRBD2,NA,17,CASRKRLAGTSTDTQYF,TGTGCCAGCAGAAAGAGACTAGCGGGCACTAGCACAGATACGCAGTATTTT
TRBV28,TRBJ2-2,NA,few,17,CASSLWSWGEGTGELFF,TGTGCCAGCAGTTTATGGAGTTGGGGGGAAGGGACCGGGGAGCTGTTTTTT
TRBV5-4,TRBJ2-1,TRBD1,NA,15,CASSPPGQGRNEQFF,TGTGCCAGCAGCCCCCCCGGACAGGGGCGCAATGAGCAGTTCTTC
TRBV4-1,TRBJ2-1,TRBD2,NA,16,CASSQASGGSVGEQFF,TGCGCCAGCAGCCAAGCGTCCGGGGGGTCTGTAGGTGAGCAGTTCTTC
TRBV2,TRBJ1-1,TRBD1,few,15,CASSEFTGAGTEAFF,TGTGCCAGCAGTGAATTTACAGGGGCTGGCACTGAAGCTTTCTTT
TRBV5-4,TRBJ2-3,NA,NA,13,CASSSYYTDTQYF,TGTGCCAGCAGCTCATACTACACAGATACGCAGTATTTT
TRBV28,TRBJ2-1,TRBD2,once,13,CASTGTSTHEQFF,TGTGCCAGCACCGGGACTAGCACGCATGAGCAGTTCTTC
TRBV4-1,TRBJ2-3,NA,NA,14,CASSLRTSTDTQYF,TGCGCCAGCAGCCTGAGAACTAGCACAGATACGCAGTATTTT
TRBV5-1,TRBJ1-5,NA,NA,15,CASSLVGGSNQPQHF,TGCGCCAGCAGCTTGGTAGGGGGTAGCAATCAGCCCCAGCATTTT
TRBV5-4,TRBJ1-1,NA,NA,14,CASSLEPDNTEAFF,TGTGCCAGCAGCTTGGAACCAGATAACACTGAAGCTTTCTTT